This T cell receptor beta chain was found in a study of blood T cell dynamics during melanoma immunotherapy. CDR3 size: 14 residues. Time point reported: week 3, after first cycle of checkpoint inhibitor. A fixed DNA input of around 0.35 ug was used per bulk PBMC sample. Data came from immunoSEQ multiplex PCR; TCRdb stores just in-frame clones and leaves some out. The sample includes more than 13,000 clones, roughly 90% of them seen just once. This sample comprised blood, obtained from a patient treated with checkpoint blockade. The sequence derives from a human donor with melanoma. The rearrangement links TRBV21-1 to TRBJ2-7; the tabulated D call, TRBD1, remains unverified against the DNA. TRBV21-1 is a pseudogene locus. As DNA, the CDR3 is TGTGCCAGCAGTGGACAAGGGTCCTCCTACGAGCAGTACTTC. Translated, it gives CASSGQGSSYEQYF.